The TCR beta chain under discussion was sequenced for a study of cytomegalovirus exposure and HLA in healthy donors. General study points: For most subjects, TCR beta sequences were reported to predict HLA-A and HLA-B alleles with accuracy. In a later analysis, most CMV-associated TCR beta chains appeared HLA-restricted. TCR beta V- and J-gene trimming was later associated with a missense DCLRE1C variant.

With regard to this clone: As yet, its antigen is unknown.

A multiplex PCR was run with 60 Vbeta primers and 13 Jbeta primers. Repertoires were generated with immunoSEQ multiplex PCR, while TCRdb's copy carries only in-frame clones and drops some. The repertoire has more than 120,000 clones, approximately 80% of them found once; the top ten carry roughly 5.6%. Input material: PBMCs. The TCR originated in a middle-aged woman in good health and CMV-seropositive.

As DNA, the CDR3 is TGTGCCAGCTCGCCGGGAGCCAAAAACATTCAGTACTTC. Translation: CASSPGAKNIQYF. This chain joins TRBV18 and TRBJ2-4; D not certain. Germline V lookup: CDR1 KGHSH, CDR2 LQKENI. V lost 6 bases and J 0 bases, leaving 6 bases between the germline ends. CDR3 length: 13 amino acids.